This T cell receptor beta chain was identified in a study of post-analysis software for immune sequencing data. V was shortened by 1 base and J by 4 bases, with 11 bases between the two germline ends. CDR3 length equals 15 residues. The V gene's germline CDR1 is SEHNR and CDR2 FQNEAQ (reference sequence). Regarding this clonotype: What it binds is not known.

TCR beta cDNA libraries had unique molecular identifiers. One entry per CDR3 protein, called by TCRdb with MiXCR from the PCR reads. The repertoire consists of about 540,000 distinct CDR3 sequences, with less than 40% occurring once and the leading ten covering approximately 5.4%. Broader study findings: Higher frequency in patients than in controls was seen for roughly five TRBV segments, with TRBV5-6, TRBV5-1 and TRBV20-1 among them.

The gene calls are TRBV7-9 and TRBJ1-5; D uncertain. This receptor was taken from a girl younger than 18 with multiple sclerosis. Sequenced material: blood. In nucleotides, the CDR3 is TGTGCCAGCAGCTTAGGCGGGCAGGTAAATCAGCCCCAGCATTTT. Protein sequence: CASSLGGQVNQPQHF.